Below are 14 T cell receptor beta chains sequenced from a single sample in a study of blood T cell repertoires in COVID-19 (dated by TCRdb to the early 2020s). Library preparation was by the immunoSEQ multiplex PCR assay. Imported from immuneACCESS, the table was reduced by TCRdb to in-frame sequences with V and J called. These copies leave out some clones; in studies compared against another copy, an unresolved V gene accounts for under half, and the cause of the remainder is not known. A total of 150,000 to 200,000 clones appear in this sample, 89% of them only once. The ten largest clones capture roughly 0.82% of the sample. The sample was PBMCs or T cells enriched from blood (not recorded which). All receptors come from a woman aged 18-35 years who had recovered from COVID-19.

This clone came up a few times. The chain links TRBV18 to TRBJ2-7; 8 bases are shared with TRBD1. This CDR3 spans 15 amino acids. Trimming removed 1 base from V and 7 bases from J; junction bases left unmatched: 9. Germline V gene data show CDR1 as KGHSH and CDR2 as LQKENI. The CDR3 region is CASSPLSGQGVEQYF. CDR3 DNA: TGTGCCAGCTCACCACTGAGCGGACAGGGAGTTGAGCAGTACTTC.

V is TRBV7-3 and J is TRBJ2-7; 9 nucleotides line up with TRBD2. Per the germline V gene, CDR1 is SGHTA and CDR2 is FQGTGA. With V trimmed by 1 base and J by 2 bases, 6 bases remained unmatched. The CDR3 contains 16 residues. The CDR3 coding sequence is TGTGCCAGCAGCTTAATCCCCCTAGCGGGAACCTACGAGCAGTACTTC. This translates into CASSLIPLAGTYEQYF. The full variable domain, with the rest looked up from reference TRBV7-3 and TRBJ2-7, is GAGVSQTPSNKVTEKGKYVELRCDPISGHTALYWYRQSLGQGPEFLIYFQGTGAADDSGLPNDRFFAVRPEGSVSTLKIQRTERGDSAVYLCASSLIPLAGTYEQYFGPGTRLTVT.

The rearrangement links TRBV5-1 to TRBJ2-1, with a weak D call TRBD1 (6 bases). V was shortened by 1 base and J by 3 bases, with 11 bases between the two germline ends. CDR1 is SGHRS and CDR2 is YFSETQ in the germline V gene. The CDR3 loop spans 15 amino acids. Here the CDR3 reads CASSLTGTNYNEQFF. The CDR3 nucleotides are TGCGCCAGCAGCTTGACAGGGACAAACTACAATGAGCAGTTCTTC. Variable domain in full (rest from reference TRBV5-1 and TRBJ2-1): KAGVTQTPRYLIKTRGQQVTLSCSPISGHRSVSWYQQTPGQGLQFLFEYFSETQRNKGNFPGRFSGRQFSNSRSEMNVSTLELGDSALYLCASSLTGTNYNEQFFGPGTRLTVL.

The chain couples TRBV6-2 or TRBV6-3 to TRBJ2-2; 11 bases align to TRBD2. The CDR3 is 16 residues long. CDR1 and CDR2 from the germline V gene are MNHEY and SVGEGT. Germline trimming cut 5 bases from V and 5 bases from J; bases unmatched to any gene: 7. For the CDR3, the DNA is TGTGCCAGCAGTATAGCGGGAGGGCCGGAAACCGGGGAGCTGTTTTTT. It encodes CASSIAGGPETGELFF.

The rearrangement joins TRBV24-1 to TRBJ1-2, with D uncertain. Trimming cost V 2 bases and J 8 bases, with 8 bases left between them. The CDR3 is made up of 12 amino acids. Germline CDR1 reads KGHDR; CDR2 reads SFDVKD. The CDR3 loop is CATSDSAKGYTF. CDR3 coding DNA: TGTGCCACCAGTGATTCCGCGAAAGGCTACACCTTC.

The chain is built from TRBV19 and TRBJ1-2; 10 bases map to TRBD1. The junction had 10 bases not matched to a gene; V was cut back by 7 bases and J by 5 bases. Germline lookup yields CDR1 LNHDA and CDR2 SQIVND (reference sequence). The CDR3 contains 15 residues. Here the CDR3 DNA reads TGTGCCAGTACCCCCCTCGGACAGGGGGGGTATGGCTACACCTTC. The encoded protein is CASTPLGQGGYGYTF.

The gene calls are TRBV5-1 and TRBJ2-7, with 7 bases aligning to TRBD1. V trimming: 2 bases; J trimming: 5 bases; junction bases outside the gene matches: 4. This CDR3 has 13 residues. In germline, CDR1 is SGHRS, CDR2 YFSETQ. This chain's CDR3 is CASSFTGAHEQYF. The CDR3 coding sequence is TGCGCCAGCAGCTTTACAGGGGCCCACGAGCAGTACTTC.

In this sample, this clone turned up once. The chain is built from TRBV7-2 and TRBJ2-7; TRBD2 matches at 10 bases. This CDR3 is built from 15 residues. The V segment lost 1 base and the J segment 2 bases; nucleotides outside the gene matches: 2. CDR1 is SGHTA and CDR2 is FQGNSA in the germline V gene. DNA for the CDR3: TGTGCCAGCAGCTTAGATCTAGCGGGGGCCTACGAGCAGTACTTC. It encodes CASSLDLAGAYEQYF.

The rearrangement joins TRBV20-1 to TRBJ1-2, with 11 bases lining up with TRBD1. This CDR3 has 15 residues. Germline CDR1 and CDR2: DFQATT and SNEGSKA (reference sequence). V gave up 3 bases and J gave up 5 bases; unmatched junction bases: 8. The CDR3 region is CSASIGQGARYGYTF. CDR3 nucleotides: TGCAGTGCTAGTATTGGACAGGGGGCGCGGTATGGCTACACCTTC.

The chain combines TRBV11-2 with TRBJ2-7, with TRBD2 matching 9 bases. Per germline, CDR1 SGHAT and CDR2 FQNNGV. This CDR3 is built from 16 residues. After removal of 1 base from V and 4 bases from J, the junction contained 8 bases not matched to a gene. CDR3 in amino acids: CASSLGLAGISYEQYF. CDR3 bases: TGTGCCAGCAGCTTAGGCCTAGCGGGAATTTCTTACGAGCAGTACTTC.

This clone was counted between two and nine times. This chain connects TRBV4-1 to TRBJ2-7; perhaps TRBD1 as D (6 bases). The germline CDR1 and CDR2 sequences are MGHRA and YSYEKL. The CDR3 spans 15 residues. V lost 1 base, J lost 3 bases, and 13 bases lay in between. The CDR3, as DNA: TGCGCCAGCAGCCAAGGTGGACAGCGTCGCTACGAGCAGTACTTC. Its protein is CASSQGGQRRYEQYF.

On this clone itself: One end of the junction is discordant with germline, which a read error may explain. The chain couples TRBV7-2 to TRBJ2-2; 12 bases are a match to TRBD2. CDR3 length equals 17 residues. Germline assignment: CDR1 SGHTA and CDR2 FQGNSA. CDR3 sequence: CASRLGLAGTNTGELFF. The CDR3 bases are TGTGCCAGCAGATTAGGACTAGCGGGGACGAACACCGGGGAGCTGTTTTTT.

This clone has just a few counts. V usage is TRBV27 and J usage is TRBJ1-5; D perhaps matches TRBD1 (6 bases). The CDR3 has 12 residues. CDR1 and CDR2 from the germline V gene are MNHEY and SMNVEV (reference sequence). Trimming cost V 8 bases and J 2 bases, with 7 bases left between them. The DNA of the CDR3 is TGTGCCAGCGGACAGCGCAATCAGCCCCAGCATTTT. Translated, it gives CASGQRNQPQHF.

The rearrangement links TRBV18 to TRBJ2-7, with a tentative D call TRBD1 (5 bases). The germline V and J ends were trimmed by 3 bases and 0 bases, with 12 bases remaining between them. From germline, CDR1 is KGHSH and CDR2 LQKENI. The CDR3 has 15 amino acids. The chain's CDR3 is CASSPQGVPSYEQYF. For the CDR3, the DNA is TGTGCCAGCTCACCCCAGGGTGTCCCCTCCTACGAGCAGTACTTC.